This TCR beta chain is from a study of T-cell memory formation after mild COVID-19. The overall study: Each donor largely had its own TCR clusters.

This CDR3 has 15 amino acids. The V end was cut by 3 bases, the J end by 1 base, with 12 bases between. Per the germline V gene, CDR1 is LNHDA and CDR2 is SQIVND (reference sequence). TCRdb recomputed calls from the 5' RACE reads with MiXCR, one row per CDR3 protein. The sample includes 110,000 to 150,000 distinct CDR3 sequences, under 30% seen only once; the top ten take around 22%. Study-level findings and limits: Contracting CD8+ clones were enriched in EMRA, CD4+ mainly in CM and EM.

A note on this clonotype: Its antigen is still unknown.

The sample consisted of PBMCs or a T cell subset sorted from them (not recorded which). The sequence was collected from an adult woman who had mild COVID-19 (a few samples of this study predate the infection). Cell type and time point are not known. This chain uses TRBV19 with TRBJ1-1, with D perhaps TRBD1 (5 bases). CDR3 amino acids: CASSISDSGNTEAFF. In nucleotides, the CDR3 is TGTGCCAGTAGTATTAGTGACAGCGGGAACACTGAAGCTTTCTTT.